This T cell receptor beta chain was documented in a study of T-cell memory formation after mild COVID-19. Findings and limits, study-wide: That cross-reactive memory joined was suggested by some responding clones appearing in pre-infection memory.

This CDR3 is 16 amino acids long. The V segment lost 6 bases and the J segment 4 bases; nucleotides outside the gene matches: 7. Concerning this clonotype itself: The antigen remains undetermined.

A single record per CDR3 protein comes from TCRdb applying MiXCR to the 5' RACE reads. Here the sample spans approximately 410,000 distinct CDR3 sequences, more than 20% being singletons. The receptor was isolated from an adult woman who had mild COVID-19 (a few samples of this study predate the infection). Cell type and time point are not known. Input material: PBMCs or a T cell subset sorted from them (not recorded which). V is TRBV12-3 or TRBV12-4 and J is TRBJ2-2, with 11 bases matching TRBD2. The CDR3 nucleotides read TGTGCCAGCAGGGCACTAGCGGGAGTGTTCACCGGGGAGCTGTTTTTT. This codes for CASRALAGVFTGELFF.